This entry lists 26 T cell receptor beta chains sequenced from one sample in a study of shared clonotypes between healthy human individuals. Some clones are missing from TCRdb's copy, which holds only in-frame ones; the method was immunoSEQ multiplex PCR. Among 2 million to 2.5 million clones, around 92% were seen once, and the ten largest hold 0.37%. The sample was naive CD4+ T cells from PBMCs. Subset denoted: CD45RA+ positively selected. The receptors originated from a man aged 18-30 years in good health. Some clones in this sample may be carry-over from other donors' samples.

V usage is TRBV27 and J usage is TRBJ2-2, with a tentative D call TRBD2 (6 bases). The germline CDR1 and CDR2 sequences are MNHEY and SMNVEV (reference sequence). Deletions cut 8 bases from V and 4 bases from J, with 17 bases between. CDR3 size: 15 residues. The CDR3 DNA reads TGTGCCAGCGGGACTGACAGTACGGGCACCGGGGAGCTGTTTTTT. Translation gives CASGTDSTGTGELFF.

The chain has TRBV10-2 and TRBJ2-5, with D tentatively TRBD2 (7 bases). The CDR3 sequence is 16 residues long. Germline CDR1 and CDR2: WSHSY and SAAADI. V was cut by 6 bases and J by 1 base, with 18 bases left in between. The CDR3 DNA reads as TGCGCCAGCAGCTTAACAGGGCGGGGGATCCAAGAGACCCAGTACTTC. Protein: CASSLTGRGIQETQYF.

The chain joins TRBV28 to TRBJ2-2; 7 bases map to TRBD2. The CDR3 sequence is 15 residues long. V was clipped by 11 bases and J by 5 bases; unmatched bases: 14. CDR1 and CDR2 (germline): MDHEN, SYDVKM. CDR3 in DNA: TGTGCCCCACCCCACCGGGAGGCCGAAACCGGGGAGCTGTTTTTT. This encodes CAPPHREAETGELFF.

Written as DNA, the CDR3 is TGTGCCAGTAGTTCGGGACTAGCGGGAGGAGGAGATACGCAGTATTTT. Translating it yields CASSSGLAGGGDTQYF. The chain has TRBV19 and TRBJ2-3; 15 bases are shared with TRBD2. The CDR3 extends over 16 amino acids. Germline CDR1 and CDR2: LNHDA and SQIVND (reference sequence). The V and J ends lost 5 bases and 5 bases, in that order; junction bases with no gene match: 5.

The chain carries TRBV4-2 and TRBJ2-7; 7 bases are shared with TRBD2. Per the germline V gene, CDR1 is LGHNA and CDR2 is YNFKEQ. V was clipped by 1 base and J by 0 bases; unmatched bases: 6. CDR3 size: 16 residues. The CDR3 is CASSQVFSGISYEQYF. The CDR3 coding sequence is TGTGCCAGCAGCCAAGTTTTCAGCGGGATCTCCTACGAGCAGTACTTC.

This clone appeared a single time. V usage is TRBV28 and J usage is TRBJ1-4; 7 bases match TRBD1. This CDR3 comprises 15 residues. The V segment lost 7 bases and the J segment 2 bases; nucleotides outside the gene matches: 7. From germline, CDR1 is MDHEN and CDR2 SYDVKM. The CDR3 coding sequence is TGTGCCAGCACCACGACAGGGATCACTAATGAAAAACTGTTTTTT. It specifies CASTTTGITNEKLFF.

The chain recombines TRBV4-1 with TRBJ2-2; tentatively, D is TRBD2 (6 bases). Per the germline V gene, CDR1 is MGHRA and CDR2 is YSYEKL. Trimming removed 7 bases from V and 3 bases from J, with 18 bases in between. This CDR3 region has 16 residues. CDR3 protein: CASTDGGSGHTGELFF. In DNA form, the CDR3 reads TGCGCCAGCACCGATGGGGGGAGTGGGCACACCGGGGAGCTGTTTTTT.

The chain employs TRBV7-2 and TRBJ1-1, with 8 bases fitting TRBD1. Losses at the gene ends were 6 bases for V and 3 bases for J; bases not matched to a gene: 6. Germline assignment: CDR1 SGHTA and CDR2 FQGNSA. The CDR3 has 14 amino acids. Here the CDR3 DNA reads TGTGCCAGCAGACGGGACAGGACCTACACTGAAGCTTTCTTT. It yields the protein CASRRDRTYTEAFF. The full variable domain, its missing parts supplied by reference TRBV7-2 and TRBJ1-1, is GAGVSQSPSNKVTEKGKDVELRCDPISGHTALYWYRQSLGQGLEFLIYFQGNSAPDKSGLPSDRFSAERTGGSVSTLTIQRTQQEDSAVYLCASRRDRTYTEAFFGQGTRLTVV.

The J gene is TRBJ1-5, the V gene TRBV2; 8 bases fit TRBD1. Germline V gene lookup returns CDR1 SNHLY and CDR2 FYNNEI. The CDR3 contains 13 residues. V dropped 7 bases and J dropped 7; count of bases not matched to a gene: 6. In DNA, the CDR3 is TGTGCCAGCAAGGAAGGACAGGGCCAGCCCCAGCATTTT. Encoded protein: CASKEGQGQPQHF.

This rearrangement joins TRBV10-3 to TRBJ2-7; D possibly corresponds to TRBD2 (5 bases). The CDR3 runs 13 residues. V was trimmed by 0 bases and J by 3 bases, leaving 6 bases between them. Germline loops: CDR1 ENHRY, CDR2 SYGVKD. The CDR3 region is CAISESEGYEQYF. For the CDR3, the DNA is TGTGCCATCAGTGAGTCAGAGGGCTACGAGCAGTACTTC.

The V and J genes are TRBV11-2 and TRBJ2-5; D possibly matches TRBD1 or TRBD2 (6 bases each). V lost 4 bases and J lost 2, with 20 bases in between. This CDR3 is built from 17 residues. The V gene's germline CDR1 is SGHAT and CDR2 FQNNGV. The CDR3 sequence is CASSSLSGGHGQETQYF. For the CDR3, the DNA is TGTGCCAGCAGCTCCCTAAGTGGGGGGCACGGGCAAGAGACCCAGTACTTC.

This clone occurred once. The chain carries TRBV25-1 and TRBJ2-5, with D possibly TRBD2 on 6 matching bases. This CDR3 contains 16 residues. Per the germline V gene, CDR1 is MGHDK and CDR2 is SYGVNS. V lost 1 base, J lost 5 bases, and 17 bases lay in between. This chain's CDR3 is CASSESTPGVRETQYF. In nucleotides, the CDR3 is TGTGCCAGCAGTGAATCTACCCCGGGGGTGCGGGAGACCCAGTACTTC. Combining the CDR3 with reference TRBV25-1 and TRBJ2-5 gives the whole variable domain EADIYQTPRYLVIGTGKKITLECSQTMGHDKMYWYQQDPGMELHLIHYSYGVNSTEKGDLSSESTVSRIRTEHFPLTLESARPSHTSQYLCASSESTPGVRETQYFGPGTRLLVL.

CDR3 in DNA: TGTGCCACCAGCAGAGAGGGAGCTCTCACCGGGGAGCTGTTTTTT. This codes for CATSREGALTGELFF. V and J are TRBV15 and TRBJ2-2, with D perhaps TRBD2 (5 bases). In germline, CDR1 is LNHNV, CDR2 YYDKDF (reference sequence). The CDR3 sequence is 15 residues long. Trimming left V 0 bases short and J 4 bases short, with 9 bases between. Using reference TRBV15 and TRBJ2-2 for the parts outside the CDR3, the full variable domain is DAMVIQNPRYQVTQFGKPVTLSCSQTLNHNVMYWYQQKSSQAPKLLFHYYDKDFNNEADTPDNFQSRRPNTSFCFLDIRSPGLGDTAMYLCATSREGALTGELFFGEGSRLTVL.

The chain joins TRBV7-9 to TRBJ2-1, with D unclear. The CDR3 is made up of 15 amino acids. The ends were cut back, 3 bases at V and 9 bases at J, with 18 bases in the middle. The V gene's germline CDR1 is SEHNR and CDR2 FQNEAQ (reference sequence). The CDR3 DNA follows: TGTGCCAGCAGCTTCCCCAGACTGGGGTACGGTGAGCAGTTCTTC. Protein product: CASSFPRLGYGEQFF.

The table lists this clone with a count of one. The V gene is TRBV6-5, the J gene TRBJ1-1; tentatively, D is TRBD1 (5 bases). The V end lost 10 bases, the J end lost 5 bases, and 17 bases lay between the germline ends. CDR1 MNHEY and CDR2 SVGAGI come from the germline V gene. The CDR3 spans 13 residues. DNA of the CDR3: TGTGCCACCTGTTTCGGGGGAGGGACTGAAGCTTTCTTT. It yields the protein CATCFGGGTEAFF.

Worth noting for this clone: Other DNA sequences within the sample encode an identical CDR3. The V gene is TRBV5-4, the J gene TRBJ2-2; 11 bases align to TRBD2. The length of the CDR3 is 16 residues. Germline CDR1 and CDR2: SGHNT and YYREEE (reference sequence). V lost 4 bases, J lost 1 base, and 3 bases stayed unmatched. The DNA for the CDR3 is TGTGCCAGCAGCCCGCTAGCGGGAGGGAACACCGGGGAGCTGTTTTTT. As protein: CASSPLAGGNTGELFF. Variable domain in full (rest from reference TRBV5-4 and TRBJ2-2): ETGVTQSPTHLIKTRGQQVTLRCSSQSGHNTVSWYQQALGQGPQFIFQYYREEENGRGNFPPRFSGLQFPNYSSELNVNALELDDSALYLCASSPLAGGNTGELFFGEGSRLTVL.

The CDR3 DNA is TGTGCCAGCAGCTTGGGGCTAGCGGGAGGGGACGAGCAGTACTTC. Its protein is CASSLGLAGGDEQYF. The chain employs TRBV5-6 and TRBJ2-7, with 12 bases that match TRBD2. Germline CDR1 and CDR2: SGHDT and YYEEEE. CDR3 size: 15 residues. With V trimmed by 0 bases and J by 5 bases, 3 bases remained unmatched.

Note on this clone: Other DNA sequences in the same sample also yield this CDR3. J is TRBJ2-3 and V is TRBV2, with no clear D. The CDR3 has 12 amino acids. V gave up 6 bases and J gave up 0 bases, with 4 bases separating them. Germline CDR1 is SNHLY and CDR2 is FYNNEI. CDR3: CASSKSTDTQYF. The CDR3, as DNA: TGTGCCAGCAGCAAGAGCACAGATACGCAGTATTTT.

V gene TRBV29-1 combines with J gene TRBJ1-1, with D possibly matching TRBD1 (6 bases). CDR1 SQVTM and CDR2 ANQGSEA come from the germline V gene. V dropped 5 bases and J dropped 7 bases, with 17 bases sitting between them. CDR3 size: 13 residues. The CDR3 here is CSVRQVLGYEAFF. The CDR3 DNA reads as TGCAGCGTTAGACAGGTTCTGGGGTATGAAGCTTTCTTT. Using reference TRBV29-1 and TRBJ1-1 for the parts outside the CDR3, the full variable domain is SAVISQKPSRDICQRGTSLTIQCQVDSQVTMMFWYRQQPGQSLTLIATANQGSEATYESGFVIDKFPISRPNLTFSTLTVSNMSPEDSSIYLCSVRQVLGYEAFFGQGTRLTVV.

The V gene is TRBV6-5, the J gene TRBJ1-1; unclear D gene. The CDR3 totals 13 residues. V was clipped by 6 bases and J by 5 bases, with 13 bases between them. Germline assignment: CDR1 MNHEY and CDR2 SVGAGI. The CDR3 region is CASSQLGRTEAFF. The CDR3 DNA sequence: TGTGCCAGCAGCCAGTTGGGGAGGACTGAAGCTTTCTTT.

Of note for this clone: This sample includes further DNA sequences coding for the same CDR3. The J gene is TRBJ1-2, the V gene TRBV18; D ambiguous. V was pared by 3 bases and J by 0 bases, with 8 bases between. The germline V gene has CDR1 KGHSH and CDR2 LQKENI. The CDR3 is made up of 14 amino acids. CDR3 sequence: CASSPASANYGYTF. In DNA form, the CDR3 reads TGTGCCAGCTCACCCGCCTCGGCTAACTATGGCTACACCTTC.

This chain joins TRBV5-4 and TRBJ2-7, with TRBD1 as a possible D gene (6 bases). V lost 1 base, J lost 2 bases, and 10 bases lay in between. There are 14 residues in the CDR3. Germline CDR1 SGHNT, CDR2 YYREEE (reference sequence). In DNA form, the CDR3 reads TGTGCCAGCAGCTTGTTCGCAGGGGCCTACGAGCAGTACTTC. Its protein is CASSLFAGAYEQYF.

The table lists this clone with a count of one. The sample has other DNA sequences that encode this CDR3 too. This chain joins TRBV9 and TRBJ1-5, with 8 bases aligning to TRBD1. Per germline, CDR1 SGDLS and CDR2 YYNGEE. This CDR3 spans 13 amino acids. J was trimmed by 4 bases and V by 3 bases; bases with no gene match: 0. CDR3 sequence: CASSGTGNQPQHF. The CDR3 DNA reads as TGTGCCAGCAGCGGGACAGGGAATCAGCCCCAGCATTTT.

This chain uses TRBV28 with TRBJ1-4, with 10 bases lining up with TRBD1. Germline V gives CDR1 MDHEN, CDR2 SYDVKM. The CDR3 spans 16 residues. J was trimmed by 4 bases and V by 8 bases; bases with no gene match: 10. The CDR3 loop is CASVESDRGINEKLFF. The CDR3 DNA follows: TGTGCCAGCGTTGAGTCGGACAGGGGGATTAATGAAAAACTGTTTTTT.

CDR3 sequence reads: CASSQDSFTNEKLFF. DNA for the CDR3: TGTGCCAGCAGCCAGGACAGTTTCACTAATGAAAAACTGTTTTTT. The chain recombines TRBV7-9 with TRBJ1-4, with a weak D call TRBD1 (6 bases). The CDR3 covers 15 residues. The V gene's germline CDR1 is SEHNR and CDR2 FQNEAQ (reference sequence). Trimming stripped 5 bases from V and 2 bases from J, with 12 bases between.

The V and J genes are TRBV30 and TRBJ1-2; D is uncertain. Germline assignment: CDR1 GTSNPN and CDR2 SVGIG (reference sequence). The length of the CDR3 is 14 residues. Trimming shortened V by 3 bases and J by 8 bases, and 19 bases separated the two germline ends. CDR3 residues: CAWRVGLGKLGYTF. CDR3 nucleotides: TGTGCCTGGAGGGTCGGGTTAGGCAAGCTGGGCTACACCTTC.